This T cell receptor beta chain comes out of a study of T cell repertoires in cytomegalovirus infection. The study, taken as a whole, reports: Cumulative frequency (of public TCR beta family members) identified carriers of CMV plus the relevant HLA. HLA-C-restricted TCR beta clonotypes specific for CMV led the ex vivo response.

The sample holds a few counts of this clonotype. Antigen: not known. TCRdb called the reads again in MiXCR, with one record for every CDR3 protein. The table has roughly 800,000 distinct CDR3 sequences, roughly 28% seen once; the top ten hold about an eighth. Trimming took 0 bases from V and 2 from J, leaving 14 bases between them. The CDR3 covers 16 residues. Germline V lookup: CDR1 LNHNV, CDR2 YYDKDF (reference sequence). The chain links TRBV15 to TRBJ2-7, with TRBD2 as a possible D gene (6 bases). The sequence was collected from a human donor in good health (CMV status not recorded). Some clones in this sample may be carry-over from other donors' samples. The source was cultured CD8+ T cells from PBMCs, collected from culture after CMV antigen stimulation. The CDR3 reads CATSRDRGSGTYEQYF. CDR3 nucleotide sequence: TGTGCCACCAGCAGAGATCGGGGGTCGGGAACCTACGAGCAGTACTTC.